The 32 T cell receptor beta chains listed next were all sequenced from one sample in a study of identical twins. Via MiXCR, TCRdb re-called the 5' RACE reads, giving one row per CDR3 protein. This table has 600,000 to 850,000 distinct CDR3 sequences, 18% appearing once. The data were also submitted as part of a second study, on T cells expressing NK-cell markers.

The sequenced material came from PBMCs. The receptor source for this set is a woman aged 18 to 35 in good health.

This chain joins TRBV10-3 and TRBJ2-1; TRBD1 agrees at 9 bases. This CDR3 spans 15 amino acids. Germline assignment: CDR1 ENHRY and CDR2 SYGVKD. After removal of 6 bases from V and 2 bases from J, the junction contained 5 bases not matched to a gene. CDR3 sequence: CAISLDRGTYNEQFF. CDR3 sequence (DNA): TGTGCCATCAGCCTGGACAGGGGAACCTACAATGAGCAGTTCTTC.

The sample holds a few counts of this clonotype. This chain connects TRBV6-1 to TRBJ1-2; unclear D gene. The CDR3 sequence is 14 residues long. V gave up 5 bases and J gave up 4 bases, with 14 bases separating them. The germline gives CDR1 MNHNS, CDR2 SASEGT. The CDR3 DNA follows: TGTGCCAGCAGTCCTATGGGTAGACTCTATGGCTACACCTTC. It is translated as CASSPMGRLYGYTF.

This clonotype was counted a few times. The chain carries TRBV29-1 and TRBJ2-5; D is unresolved. With 4 bases removed from V and 1 base from J, the gap between germline ends came to 10 bases. The length of the CDR3 is 13 residues. Germline loops: CDR1 SQVTM, CDR2 ANQGSEA. The CDR3 reads CSVVRRPQETQYF. CDR3 sequence (DNA): TGCAGCGTTGTCCGCCGACCCCAAGAGACCCAGTACTTC.

The V gene is TRBV29-1, the J gene TRBJ2-3; 7 bases line up with TRBD1. The V gene end was trimmed by 3 bases and the J gene end by 4 bases; junction bases not matched to a gene: 10. The CDR3 extends over 15 amino acids. Per germline, CDR1 SQVTM and CDR2 ANQGSEA. The CDR3 coding sequence is TGCAGCGTTGACAGCTTGACAGGGAGATCAGATACGCAGTATTTT. Its translation is CSVDSLTGRSDTQYF.

The V gene is TRBV7-8, the J gene TRBJ2-5; D uncertain. Per germline, CDR1 SGHVS and CDR2 FQNEAQ. The V end lost 3 bases, the J end lost 0 bases, and 17 bases lay between the germline ends. CDR3 length: 17 residues. The CDR3 reads CASSFRAYTVDQETQYF. CDR3 bases: TGTGCCAGCAGCTTTCGGGCCTATACAGTGGACCAAGAGACCCAGTACTTC.

This clonotype appeared a few times. The chain carries TRBV28 and TRBJ2-7, with D hard to call. Between the trimmed V and J ends, which lost 5 bases and 5 bases, there was a span of 10 bases. The CDR3 covers 12 residues. In germline, CDR1 is MDHEN, CDR2 SYDVKM. The CDR3 sequence: CASSNRLHEQYF. CDR3 bases: TGTGCCAGCAGTAATCGGTTGCACGAGCAGTACTTC.

This clonotype was seen more than once but under ten times. The chain recombines TRBV20-1 with TRBJ1-1, with a weak D call TRBD1 (5 bases). The CDR3 length is 14 residues. The germline gives CDR1 DFQATT, CDR2 SNEGSKA (reference sequence). Trimming took off 3 bases at V and 4 bases at J, with 15 bases between the two ends. This chain's CDR3 is CSARLRPGGTEAFF. The CDR3 bases are TGCAGTGCTAGGCTCCGGCCGGGGGGCACTGAAGCTTTCTTT.

On this clonotype itself: Germline is not matched at one junction end, which may reflect a read error. The J gene is TRBJ2-1, the V gene TRBV11-2; 9 bases are shared with TRBD1. The CDR3 loop spans 16 amino acids. Germline V gene sequence: CDR1 SGHAT, CDR2 FQNNGV. CDR3 region: CASSSRTGVSYSEQFF. DNA of the CDR3: TGTGCCAGCAGCTCTCGGACAGGGGTCTCCTACAGTGAGCAGTTCTTC. The complete variable domain, with remaining parts taken from reference TRBV11-2 and TRBJ2-1, reads EAGVAQSPRYKIIEKRQSVAFWCNPISGHATLYWYQQILGQGPKLLIQFQNNGVVDDSQLPKDRFSAERLKGVDSTLKIQPAKLEDSAVYLCASSSRTGVSYSEQFFGPGTRLTVL.

This clonotype has a handful of counts. The chain couples TRBV20-1 to TRBJ1-5; D unresolved. The germline CDR1 and CDR2 sequences are DFQATT and SNEGSKA (reference sequence). V shed 0 bases and J shed 1 base, with 16 bases lying between them. The CDR3 contains 17 residues. This chain's CDR3 is CSARDRFRGTSNQPQHF. The DNA of the CDR3 is TGCAGTGCTAGAGATAGATTCCGGGGAACGAGCAATCAGCCCCAGCATTTT.

The rearrangement joins TRBV12-3 or TRBV12-4 to TRBJ2-1; 12 nucleotides align to TRBD2. With 2 bases clipped from V and 1 base from J, the junction kept 6 bases outside the gene matches. This CDR3 contains 18 residues. CDR3 nucleotide sequence: TGTGCCAGCAGTTTAAGGAGACTAGCGGGGGTTTCCTACAATGAGCAGTTCTTC. As protein: CASSLRRLAGVSYNEQFF.

Worth noting for this clonotype: A much larger clonotype is one base distant, so this may be a read error. The rearrangement uses TRBV7-8 and TRBJ2-3; D is uncertain. Germline V gene sequence: CDR1 SGHVS, CDR2 FQNEAQ. There are 14 residues in the CDR3. Trimming stripped 5 bases from V and 0 bases from J, with 9 bases between. The CDR3 DNA reads as TGTGCCAGCAGCGCCGGACCTAGCACAGATACGCAGTATTTT. As protein: CASSAGPSTDTQYF.

This chain links TRBV19 with TRBJ2-3; 12 bases are shared with TRBD2. The germline CDR1 and CDR2 sequences are LNHDA and SQIVND (reference sequence). This CDR3 region has 19 residues. The J segment lost 6 bases and the V segment lost 7 bases, leaving 20 bases of the junction unmatched. In DNA, the CDR3 is TGTGCCAGTACTCCCGGGGCGGCGTTGACTAGCGGGAGCAAGGATACGCAGTATTTT. It specifies CASTPGAALTSGSKDTQYF. Looking up the rest from reference TRBV19 and TRBJ2-3 gives the full variable domain: DGGITQSPKYLFRKEGQNVTLSCEQNLNHDAMYWYRQDPGQGLRLIYYSQIVNDFQKGDIAEGYSVSREKKESFPLTVTSAQKNPTAFYLCASTPGAALTSGSKDTQYFGPGTRLTVL.

This clonotype was observed a few times. The CDR3 bases are TGCGCCAGCAGGGCAGGGGGCGCGGGCACTGAAGCTTTCTTT. Its protein is CASRAGGAGTEAFF. J is TRBJ1-1 and V is TRBV10-1; 8 bases line up with TRBD1. The trim removed 6 bases at V and 4 bases at J, leaving 7 bases unmatched. Germline CDR1 is WNHNN and CDR2 is SYGVQD (reference sequence). The CDR3 is made up of 14 amino acids.

This clonotype appeared a few times. The genes are TRBV7-2 and TRBJ1-1, with D perhaps TRBD1 (6 bases). Germline assignment: CDR1 SGHTA and CDR2 FQGNSA. Trimming shortened V by 5 bases and J by 0 bases, and 10 bases separated the two germline ends. The CDR3 totals 14 residues. This chain's CDR3 is CASSTHRVNTEAFF. In DNA form, the CDR3 reads TGTGCCAGCAGCACACACAGGGTGAACACTGAAGCTTTCTTT.

The rearrangement links TRBV18 to TRBJ2-7; TRBD1 agrees at 7 bases. The germline CDR1 and CDR2 sequences are KGHSH and LQKENI. There are 15 residues in the CDR3. V was pared by 3 bases and J by 4 bases, with 9 bases of the junction left unmatched. CDR3 protein: CASSPPGRGKYEQYF. CDR3 coding DNA: TGTGCCAGCTCACCCCCGGGCAGGGGGAAGTACGAGCAGTACTTC.

The sample holds a few counts of this clonotype. The V call is TRBV7-2, the J call TRBJ2-4; D might be TRBD1 (6 bases). V was cut by 1 base and J by 14 bases, with 15 bases left in between. The CDR3 length is 13 residues. CDR1 SGHTA and CDR2 FQGNSA come from the germline V gene. In DNA, the CDR3 is TGTGCCAGCAGCTTAGAGGGGGTAGGGCTCAAGTACTTC. It translates to CASSLEGVGLKYF.

This clonotype has at least ten counts. The chain uses TRBV5-5 and TRBJ2-1; the match to TRBD2 covers 12 bases. J lost 7 bases, V lost 5 bases, and 7 bases had no gene match. CDR1 and CDR2 (germline): SGHKS, YYEKEE (reference sequence). The CDR3 loop spans 15 amino acids. For the CDR3, the DNA is TGTGCCAGCAGTGTCGGACTAGCGGGGTTAAATGAGCAGTTCTTC. Translated, it gives CASSVGLAGLNEQFF.

The chain joins TRBV7-2 to TRBJ2-3, with 12 bases that match TRBD2. The V segment lost 10 bases and the J segment 2 bases; nucleotides outside the gene matches: 7. Germline V gives CDR1 SGHTA, CDR2 FQGNSA. The CDR3 covers 15 residues. As DNA, the CDR3 is TGTGCCACCCTTTGGACTAGCGGGACCACAGATACGCAGTATTTT. Translating it yields CATLWTSGTTDTQYF.

The chain joins TRBV6-6 to TRBJ2-3, with 8 bases matching TRBD1. V was clipped by 7 bases and J by 7 bases; unmatched bases: 7. This CDR3 is built from 13 residues. The germline gives CDR1 MNHNY, CDR2 SVGAGI (reference sequence). CDR3 protein: CASTGGKTNTQYF. CDR3 bases: TGTGCCAGCACAGGGGGCAAAACGAATACGCAGTATTTT.

This clonotype occurred a few times. The chain couples TRBV24-1 to TRBJ2-5; D could derive from TRBD1 or TRBD2 (6 bases each). Per the germline V gene, CDR1 is KGHDR and CDR2 is SFDVKD. CDR3 size: 14 residues. Trimming cost V 3 bases and J 5 bases, with 12 bases left between them. DNA of the CDR3: TGTGCCACCAGTGATAGACAGGAGGGGGAGACCCAGTACTTC. Encoded protein: CATSDRQEGETQYF.

This clonotype occurred a few times. The chain is built from TRBV12-3 or TRBV12-4 and TRBJ1-5, with D possibly being TRBD1 (5 bases). The CDR3 runs 16 residues. V was clipped by 3 bases and J by 3 bases, with 15 bases between them. The CDR3 loop reads CASSLAGKGDNQPQHF. The CDR3 DNA reads as TGTGCCAGCAGTTTGGCGGGAAAAGGGGACAATCAGCCCCAGCATTTT.

V gene TRBV12-5 combines with J gene TRBJ2-5, with 8 bases lining up with TRBD1. The J segment lost 6 bases and the V segment lost 7 bases, leaving 10 bases of the junction unmatched. The CDR3 is 14 residues long. Germline V CDR1 and CDR2: LGHNT, FRNRAP. CDR3 DNA sequence: TGTGCTAGTGCCCCGGACAGGGTTAGAAAGACCCAGTACTTC. Amino acids: CASAPDRVRKTQYF.

V gene TRBV7-8 combines with J gene TRBJ1-1; no firm D call. The V end lost 8 bases, the J end lost 7 bases, and 14 bases lay between the germline ends. Germline values: CDR1 SGHVS, CDR2 FQNEAQ. The CDR3 runs 12 residues. CDR3 amino acids: CASGRSPHEAFF. CDR3 bases: TGTGCCAGCGGTCGCAGCCCTCATGAAGCTTTCTTT.

The J gene is TRBJ2-1, the V gene TRBV29-1; no firm D call. The CDR3 length is 13 residues. Looked up from germline, CDR1 is SQVTM and CDR2 is ANQGSEA. Trimming removed 3 bases at V and 0 bases at J, with 6 bases between. The CDR3 coding sequence is TGCAGCGTTGATGAGCGCTCCTACAATGAGCAGTTCTTC. It translates to CSVDERSYNEQFF.

Ten or more counts support this clonotype. V and J are TRBV15 and TRBJ2-6, with D perhaps matching TRBD1 (6 bases). Germline loops: CDR1 LNHNV, CDR2 YYDKDF (reference sequence). V lost 3 bases to trimming and J lost 0 bases, with 9 bases between them. The CDR3 is 16 residues long. The CDR3 DNA reads as TGTGCCACCAGCAGGGACAGAGGCTCTGGGGCCAACGTCCTGACTTTC. This encodes CATSRDRGSGANVLTF. The full variable domain, its missing parts supplied by reference TRBV15 and TRBJ2-6, is DAMVIQNPRYQVTQFGKPVTLSCSQTLNHNVMYWYQQKSSQAPKLLFHYYDKDFNNEADTPDNFQSRRPNTSFCFLDIRSPGLGDTAMYLCATSRDRGSGANVLTFGAGSRLTVL.

This rearrangement joins TRBV9 to TRBJ2-1; D remains unclear. The V end was cut by 3 bases, the J end by 5 bases, with 15 bases between. Germline V gene sequence: CDR1 SGDLS, CDR2 YYNGEE. The CDR3 has 15 amino acids. The CDR3, as DNA: TGTGCCAGCAGCGCGTACTTTCAATTCCACAATGAGCAGTTCTTC. This codes for CASSAYFQFHNEQFF.

The CDR3 DNA reads TGTGCCACCAGCAGAGGCGGGGGGTCCTACAATGAGCAGTTCTTC. Translating gives CATSRGGGSYNEQFF. The chain links TRBV15 to TRBJ2-1; TRBD2 aligns across 8 bases. The CDR3 has 15 residues. Germline values: CDR1 LNHNV, CDR2 YYDKDF (reference sequence). After removal of 1 base from V and 1 base from J, the junction contained 0 bases not matched to a gene.

About this clonotype: It may be a read error: a sequence one base away is much more abundant. The chain has TRBV12-3 or TRBV12-4 and TRBJ2-5; 7 positions match TRBD1. The CDR3 is 14 residues long. V dropped 6 bases and J dropped 9; count of bases not matched to a gene: 13. CDR3 sequence: CASRGGRSGESQYF. Here the CDR3 DNA reads TGTGCCAGCAGAGGGGGCCGGTCCGGGGAGTCCCAGTACTTC.

This clonotype occurred a few times. The CDR3 coding sequence is TGCAGTGCTAGGGGACAGTTGTTGAACTATGGCTACACCTTC. This sequence encodes CSARGQLLNYGYTF. V and J are TRBV20-1 and TRBJ1-2, with 7 bases that match TRBD1. Unmatched junction bases numbered 6, after V lost 3 bases and J lost 2 bases. Germline V gene lookup returns CDR1 DFQATT and CDR2 SNEGSKA (reference sequence). The CDR3 is made up of 14 amino acids.

The rearrangement links TRBV27 to TRBJ1-4; 7 positions agree with TRBD1. Germline V gene sequence: CDR1 MNHEY, CDR2 SMNVEV (reference sequence). This CDR3 is 14 amino acids long. J lost 8 bases, V lost 8 bases, and 11 bases had no gene match. The CDR3 spells CASPGTDQWEKLFF. CDR3 nucleotide sequence: TGTGCCAGCCCAGGGACAGATCAGTGGGAAAAACTGTTTTTT.

The chain employs TRBV30 and TRBJ1-2, with 9 bases that match TRBD1. Germline V gives CDR1 GTSNPN, CDR2 SVGIG (reference sequence). V dropped 1 base and J dropped 7; count of bases not matched to a gene: 7. The CDR3 contains 14 residues. The CDR3 bases are TGTGCCTGGAGTGCTGGGACAGGGTTTCTTGGCTACACCTTC. Translated: CAWSAGTGFLGYTF. Complete variable domain (other parts from reference TRBV30 and TRBJ1-2): SQTIHQWPATLVQPVGSPLSLECTVEGTSNPNLYWYRQAAGRGLQLLFYSVGIGQISSEVPQNLSASRPQDRQFILSSKKLLLSDSGFYLCAWSAGTGFLGYTFGSGTRLTVV.

This sequence joins TRBV20-1 and TRBJ1-2; D is perhaps TRBD1 (5 bases). Trimming cost V 5 bases and J 6 bases, with 10 bases left between them. CDR3 length equals 11 residues. Germline CDR1 DFQATT, CDR2 SNEGSKA (reference sequence). In DNA form, the CDR3 reads TGCAGTGCTCCCGGGGGGGATGGCTACACCTTC. Protein sequence: CSAPGGDGYTF.